These T cell receptor beta chains were read from a single sample in a study of T cell changes during pregnancy in multiple sclerosis. Assay: immunoSEQ multiplex PCR; the TCRdb copy retains only in-frame clones and omits some. Of about 39,000 clones listed, 90% to 95% are singletons. Sequencing used CD4+ T cells from peripheral blood mononuclear cells, obtained after pregnancy. The receptors were gathered from a female donor with multiple sclerosis, enrolled in a pregnancy study. The CDR3 runs from the conserved cysteine through the conserved F or W. A D gene is named only where the DNA matches it firmly. Expanded clones are given a class, and other clones once, few, many or no size at all.

TRBJ1-2 NA NA TRBV27 CASSPRGGEGGYTF TGTGCCAGCAGTCCCCGGGGGGGGGAGGGTGGCTACACCTTC
TRBJ1-4 NA NA TRBV5-1 CASSLALGHHNEKLFF TGCGCCAGCAGCTTGGCCTTAGGACACCATAATGAAAAACTGTTTTTT
TRBJ2-1 NA TRBD2 TRBV25-1 CASSRTSGGALAFF TGTGCCAGCAGTAGGACTAGCGGGGGGGCCCTCGCGTTCTTC
TRBJ1-6 NA TRBD1 TRBV6-5 CASTRQGLYNSPLHF TGTGCCAGCACCCGACAGGGTCTATATAATTCACCCCTCCACTTT
TRBJ2-3 NA NA TRBV10-3 CAIQGVPDTQYF TGTGCCATCCAAGGGGTTCCAGATACGCAGTATTTT
TRBJ1-6 NA TRBD1 TRBV5-1 CASSLRPGQGDSPLHF TGCGCCAGCAGCTTGAGGCCGGGACAGGGTGATTCACCCCTCCACTTT
TRBJ2-3 NA NA TRBV5-1 CASSPLAQGPDTQYF TGCGCCAGCAGCCCCCTTGCACAGGGCCCAGATACGCAGTATTTT
TRBJ2-1 NA NA TRBV11-1 CASSSFPYNEQFF TGTGCCAGCAGCTCTTTCCCCTACAATGAGCAGTTCTTC
TRBJ2-1 NA TRBD2 TRBV18 CASSMAGGHNEQFF TGTGCCAGCTCAATGGCGGGGGGTCACAATGAGCAGTTCTTC
TRBJ2-1 NA TRBD2 TRBV5-6 CASSPLLALTEVEQFF TGTGCCAGCAGCCCCCTACTAGCGTTAACAGAGGTTGAGCAGTTCTTC
TRBJ2-7 once TRBD1 TRBV7-9 CASSSGQVLLYF TGTGCCAGCAGTTCGGGACAGGTGCTGTTGTACTTC
TRBJ1-6 NA TRBD1 TRBV7-8 CASSLLQGVKGSSPLHF TGTGCCAGCAGCTTACTACAGGGGGTAAAAGGAAGTTCACCCCTCCACTTT
TRBJ2-1 NA NA TRBV7-8 CASSSSGPGDEQFF TGTGCCAGCAGCTCCTCGGGCCCGGGGGATGAGCAGTTCTTC
TRBJ1-6 NA NA TRBV9 CASSVATSPVLNSPLHF TGTGCCAGCAGCGTAGCTACGTCTCCCGTTCTAAATTCACCCCTCCACTTT
TRBJ1-5 once NA TRBV7-9 CASSLSTGYSNQPQHF TGTGCCAGCAGCTTAAGCACGGGTTATAGCAATCAGCCCCAGCATTTT
TRBJ1-1 NA NA TRBV6-6 CASIGQLNTEAFF TGTGCCAGCATTGGACAGCTGAACACTGAAGCTTTCTTT
TRBJ2-4 NA NA TRBV15 CATSGSRVAKNIQYF TGTGCCACCAGCGGGAGTAGGGTAGCCAAAAACATTCAGTACTTC
TRBJ2-3 once TRBD1 TRBV6-5 CASRTGTGTNTQYF TGTGCCAGCAGAACCGGGACAGGTACAAATACGCAGTATTTT
TRBJ1-1 NA NA TRBV6-1 CASRTDMNTEAFF TGTGCCAGCAGAACAGATATGAACACTGAAGCTTTCTTT
TRBJ2-7 NA NA TRBV29-1 CSVEEGRRGLRYEQYF TGCAGCGTTGAAGAGGGGCGGAGGGGTCTACGCTACGAGCAGTACTTC
TRBJ1-5 NA TRBD1 TRBV4-2 CASSQGGQGVNQPQHF TGTGCCAGCAGCCAAGGTGGCCAGGGGGTCAATCAGCCCCAGCATTTT
TRBJ2-3 NA NA TRBV4-2 CASSLPLPLELSTDTQYF TGTGCCAGCAGCCTGCCCCTCCCACTAGAGCTTAGCACAGATACGCAGTATTTT
TRBJ1-5 NA NA TRBV7-8 CASSLDRDQPQHF TGTGCCAGCAGCTTAGACAGGGATCAGCCCCAGCATTTT
TRBJ2-1 NA TRBD1 TRBV4-1 CASSHYDRGNEQFF TGCGCCAGCAGCCACTACGACAGGGGTAATGAGCAGTTCTTC
TRBJ1-5 NA NA TRBV18 CASSPHMEQPQHF TGTGCCAGCTCACCCCACATGGAGCAGCCCCAGCATTTT
TRBJ2-1 NA TRBD2 TRBV6-5 CASSYGGLAGRDEQFF TGTGCCAGCAGTTACGGGGGCCTAGCGGGGCGGGATGAGCAGTTCTTC
TRBJ2-5 NA NA TRBV2 CASSQWTGSVETQYF TGTGCCAGCAGTCAATGGACGGGATCGGTGGAGACCCAGTACTTC
TRBJ2-7 NA TRBD2 TRBV7-9 CASSFGLASDEQYF TGTGCCAGCAGCTTCGGACTAGCTTCCGACGAGCAGTACTTC
TRBJ2-1 NA TRBD1 TRBV10-3 CAITGTGSYNEQFF TGTGCCATCACCGGGACAGGGTCCTACAATGAGCAGTTCTTC
TRBJ2-3 NA NA TRBV27 CASSYLGGGTDTQYF TGTGCCAGCAGTTACTTGGGGGGTGGCACAGATACGCAGTATTTT
TRBJ1-2 NA NA TRBV7-9 CASSLGATAGGYTF TGTGCCAGCAGCTTAGGGGCCACGGCGGGTGGCTACACCTTC
TRBJ1-5 NA NA TRBV21-1 CASSIQSGTGNKVGYNQPQHF TGTGCCAGCAGCATACAAAGCGGGACAGGGAACAAAGTAGGCTATAATCAGCCCCAGCATTTT
TRBJ2-1 NA NA TRBV19 CASKIYREGGGNEQFF TGTGCCAGTAAGATATACAGGGAGGGGGGGGGCAATGAGCAGTTCTTC
TRBJ2-7 NA TRBD2 TRBV29-1 CSVEGSGGATYEQYF TGCAGCGTTGAAGGGAGCGGGGGGGCCACTTACGAGCAGTACTTC
TRBJ1-1 NA NA TRBV29-1 CSARGQRPNTEAFF TGCAGCGCCCGAGGACAGAGACCGAACACTGAAGCTTTCTTT
TRBJ1-4 NA NA TRBV5-4 CASSRTGVAHRRGPDEKLFF TGTGCCAGCAGCCGTACGGGAGTAGCACACCGAAGGGGCCCAGATGAAAAACTGTTTTTT